Listed below are T cell receptor beta chains from one sample, sequenced in a study of cytomegalovirus exposure and HLA in healthy donors. The method was immunoSEQ multiplex PCR; TCRdb's version includes in-frame clones alone and lacks a portion of them. This sample contains 30,000 to 35,000 clones. Input material: PBMCs. These receptors were obtained from a woman between 35 and 50 years old in good health and CMV-seropositive. Both conserved end residues are part of each CDR3. A D gene is named only where the DNA matches it firmly.

>TRBD2|TRBV9|TRBJ2-1
TGTGCCAGCAGTTCAAGCGGGAGAAACTACAATGAGCAGTTCTTC
CASSSSGRNYNEQFF
>TRBD1|TRBV10-3|TRBJ1-1
TGTGCCGCCGCCGGGACAGGGCTTACTGAAGCTTTCTTT
CAAAGTGLTEAFF
>TRBD1|TRBV5-6|TRBJ1-2
TGTGCCAGCAGCAGGGACAGGGGTGGCTACACCTTC
CASSRDRGGYTF
>NA|TRBV30|TRBJ2-7
TGTGCCTGGAGTGTACTCTTAGCTACAATGTACGAGCAGTACTTC
CAWSVLLATMYEQYF
>TRBD1|TRBV5-6|TRBJ1-1
TGTGCCAGCAGCGGGACAGGGCGGAACACTGAAGCTTTCTTT
CASSGTGRNTEAFF
>NA|TRBV7-2|TRBJ1-5
TGTGCCAGCAGCTTAGGAGGAACAGGTATTCAGCCCCAGCATTTT
CASSLGGTGIQPQHF
>TRBD2|TRBV7-6|TRBJ2-7
TGTGCCAGCAGCTTAGCGAGGGCTAGCGGGAACCACGAGCAGTACTTC
CASSLARASGNHEQYF
>NA|TRBV4-1|TRBJ2-7
TGCGCCAGCAGCCAATTTTTGGACAGATCCTACGAGCAGTACTTC
CASSQFLDRSYEQYF
>NA|TRBV5-6|TRBJ2-1
TGTGCCAGCAGCCCAGGGGTGAACAATGAGCAGTTCTTC
CASSPGVNNEQFF
>TRBD1|TRBV29-1|TRBJ1-2
TGCAGCGCCACCGGGACAGGATATGGCTACACCTTC
CSATGTGYGYTF
>TRBD2|TRBV7-2|TRBJ2-1
TGTGCCAGCAGCTTTGCGCTGACTAGCGGGAGTTGGGGCAATGAGCAGTTCTTC
CASSFALTSGSWGNEQFF
>NA|TRBV18|TRBJ2-7
TGTGCCAGCTCACCCCCGACAGCCCCGTACGAGCAGTACTTC
CASSPPTAPYEQYF
>NA|TRBV19|TRBJ1-5
TGTGCCAGTAGTCAGGGGCCCAATCAGCCCCAGCATTTT
CASSQGPNQPQHF
>NA|TRBV18|TRBJ1-1
TGTGCCAGCTCACCAGAAACGGGGAGAAACACTGAAGCTTTCTTT
CASSPETGRNTEAFF
>TRBD2|TRBV19|TRBJ2-1
TGTGCCAGTAGTGAGGCTAGCGGGGGCTCCTACAATGAGCAGTTCTTC
CASSEASGGSYNEQFF
>NA|TRBV20-1|TRBJ2-5
TGCAGTGCTAGCGGCCAAGAGACCCAGTACTTC
CSASGQETQYF
>NA|TRBV19|TRBJ1-5
TGTGCCAGTAAGTCAACTGAGGTGAGGTATAGCAATCAGCCCCAGCATTTT
CASKSTEVRYSNQPQHF
>TRBD2|TRBV18|TRBJ2-1
TGTGCCAGCTCACCGACTAGCGAGCAGTTCTTC
CASSPTSEQFF